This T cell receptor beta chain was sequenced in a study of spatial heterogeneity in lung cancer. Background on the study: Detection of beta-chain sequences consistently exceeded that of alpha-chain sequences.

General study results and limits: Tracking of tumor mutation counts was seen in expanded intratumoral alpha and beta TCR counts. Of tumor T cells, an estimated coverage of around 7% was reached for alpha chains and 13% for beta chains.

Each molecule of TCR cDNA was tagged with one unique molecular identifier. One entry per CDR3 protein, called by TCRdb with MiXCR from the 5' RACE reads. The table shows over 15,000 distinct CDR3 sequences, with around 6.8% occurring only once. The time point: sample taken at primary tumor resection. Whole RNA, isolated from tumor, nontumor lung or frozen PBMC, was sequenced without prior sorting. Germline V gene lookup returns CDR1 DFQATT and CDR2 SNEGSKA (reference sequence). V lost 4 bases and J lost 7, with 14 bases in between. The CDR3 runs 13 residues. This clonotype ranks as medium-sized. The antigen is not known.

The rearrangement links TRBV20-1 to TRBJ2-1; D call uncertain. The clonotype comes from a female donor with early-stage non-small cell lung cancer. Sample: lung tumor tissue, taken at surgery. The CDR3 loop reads CSATRGSRNEQFF. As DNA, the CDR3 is TGCAGTGCTACTCGAGGCAGCAGGAATGAGCAGTTCTTC.